This TCR beta chain was identified in a study of blood T cell repertoires in COVID-19 (TCRdb year 2020). For the wider study: Collaborator samples came from the United States, Italy and Spain and covered acute and convalescent phases of COVID-19. The prospective study material was composed of cDNA or gDNA derived from T cells, B-cell-depleted T cells, or PBMCs. Subjects who had been exposed to COVID-19, were actively infected with it, or had recovered from it provided the deeply sampled blood TCRbeta repertoires that made up the dataset. The repertoires were released in a freely available public database intended as a resource for research on the immune response to SARS-CoV-2. Samples came from the ongoing ImmuneRACE study (first 160 participants) plus 1,254 subjects from 6 global collaborators. Sample metadata almost always included a de-identified subject ID, COVID-19 status, age in years and sex. Where available, HLA class I and class II types were taken from metadata supplied by the sample provider and were not determined by assay-based typing. Overall results and qualifications from the work: Clinical and demographic metadata were provided uncurated, with the amount varying by source and participant.

Details on this clone: No cognate antigen has been identified for it. Base-call qualities are not available, and no considerably larger clone is one nucleotide away.

TCRbeta CDR3 regions were amplified from genomic DNA using the immunoSEQ Assay, a bias-controlled multiplex PCR. The paper's processing steps were these. Nucleated cell counts per sample were estimated from amplification of reference gene primers within the assay. To quantify the absolute abundance of each unique TCRbeta CDR3 rearrangement, sequence reads were collapsed and filtered. Productive Simpson clonality was computed per sample as the square root of Simpson's diversity index over productive rearrangements. TCRdb provides this immuneACCESS table in a form limited to in-frame rearrangements. Some clones are lacking; in checked studies, under half of them reflect an unresolved V gene, and why the rest are absent is not known. V and J calls and clone size are given by that table; D and trimming were obtained from the DNA. This sample holds over 70,000 clones; roughly four fifths were observed only once. The top ten clonotypes cover around 30% of the sample.

Each collaborating institution followed its own protocols to collect whole blood in K2EDTA tubes. Collaborator samples were shipped for TCRbeta analysis as frozen whole blood, isolated PBMCs, or DNA extracted from either sample type. Relative to germline, V is 5 bases shorter and J is 5 bases shorter, with 12 bases between their ends. CDR1 is given as SGHTA and CDR2 as FQGTGA, both from the germline V gene. Its CDR3 holds 13 amino acids, cysteine through phenylalanine. Only CDR3 DNA is held: 39 bases, read in frame from base 1. The receptor comes from a woman of 80 years or more with active or convalescent COVID-19. The sequence is built from TRBV7-3 and TRBJ1-1, and possibly TRBD1, on 5 matching bases. Sequences were obtained from peripheral blood. The CDR3 is CASSPGGRTEAFF. The DNA reads as follows: TGTGCCAGCAGCCCCGGGGGGAGGACTGAAGCTTTCTTT. With all but the CDR3 taken from the reference TRBV7-3 and TRBJ1-1 genes, the full variable domain is: GAGVSQTPSNKVTEKGKYVELRCDPISGHTALYWYRQSLGQGPEFLIYFQGTGAADDSGLPNDRFFAVRPEGSVSTLKIQRTERGDSAVYLCASSPGGRTEAFFGQGTRLTVV.